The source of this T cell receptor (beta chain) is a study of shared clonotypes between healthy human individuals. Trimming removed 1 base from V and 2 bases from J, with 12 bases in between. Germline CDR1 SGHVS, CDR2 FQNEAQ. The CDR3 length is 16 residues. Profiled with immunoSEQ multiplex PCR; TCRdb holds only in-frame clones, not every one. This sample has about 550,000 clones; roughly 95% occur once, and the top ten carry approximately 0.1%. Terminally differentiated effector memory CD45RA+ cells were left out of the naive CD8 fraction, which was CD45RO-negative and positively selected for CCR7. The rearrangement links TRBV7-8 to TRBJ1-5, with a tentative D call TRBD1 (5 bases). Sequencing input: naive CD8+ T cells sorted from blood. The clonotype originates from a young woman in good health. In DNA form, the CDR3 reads TGTGCCAGCAGCTTAGTCGGGGGAGATGGCAATCAGCCCCAGCATTTT. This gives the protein CASSLVGGDGNQPQHF.